This TCR beta chain was captured in a study of blood T cell repertoires in COVID-19. Across the study: T cells, B-cell-depleted T cells, or PBMCs provided the cDNA or gDNA that served as material.

Under the authors' procedure: Quantification of nucleated cells was approximated via reference gene primer amplification. Sequencing was performed with immunoSEQ multiplex PCR; in TCRdb, only in-frame clones are kept and a portion is missing. That table supplies the V and J calls and clone size; D and trimming were determined from the DNA. The sample contains around 80,000 clones, approximately 80% of which appear only once. Enrolled during active infection, Seattle patients were then followed longitudinally. Note on this clone: Germline and junction disagree at one end, which may indicate a read error.

The CDR3 totals 14 residues. Per germline, CDR1 SSHAT and CDR2 FNYEAQ (reference sequence). This clonotype was sampled from a man in his fifties with COVID-19, enrolled during active disease. The J gene is TRBJ2-5, the V gene TRBV7-7; 8 nucleotides match TRBD2. The sequencing sample was made of peripheral blood. This CDR3 is CASSLGLAEETQYF. The CDR3, as DNA: TGTGCTAGCAGCTTAGGACTAGCCGAAGAGACCCAGTACTTC.